These 7 T cell receptor beta chains originate from one sample sequenced in a study of control samples from healthy donors and cancer patients. Clones were sequenced by immunoSEQ multiplex PCR, and TCRdb holds only the in-frame ones, with some missing. The table shows some 130,000 clones, with 80% to 95% occurring only once. The sample comprised blood. Receptors originate from a man aged 40-50 years in good health.

The J gene is TRBJ2-5, the V gene TRBV3-1 (or the pseudogene TRBV3-2); perhaps D is TRBD1 or TRBD2 (5 bases each). This CDR3 is built from 14 residues. The germline V and J ends were trimmed by 4 bases and 1 base, with 10 bases remaining between them. The germline gives CDR1 LGHDT, CDR2 YNNKEL (reference sequence). CDR3 nucleotide sequence: TGTGCCAGCAGCCTTGGGACGGTCCAAGAGACCCAGTACTTC. This codes for CASSLGTVQETQYF.

DNA of the CDR3: TGTGCCAGCAGTAGTGATTCACCCCTCCACTTT. Its protein is CASSSDSPLHF. The gene calls are TRBV2 and TRBJ1-6; D gene unclear. This CDR3 has 11 residues. CDR1 SNHLY and CDR2 FYNNEI come from the germline V gene. Deletions cut 5 bases from V and 8 bases from J, with 4 bases between. The full variable domain, rest sourced from reference TRBV2 and TRBJ1-6, is EPEVTQTPSHQVTQMGQEVILRCVPISNHLYFYWYRQILGQKVEFLVSFYNNEISEKSEIFDDQFSVERPDGSNFTLKIRSTKLEDSAMYFCASSSDSPLHFGNGTRLTVT.

The chain recombines TRBV7-3 with TRBJ2-4; a possible D gene is TRBD2 (6 bases). The CDR3 is made up of 15 amino acids. The V gene's germline CDR1 is SGHTA and CDR2 FQGTGA. Trimming shortened V by 5 bases and J by 5 bases, and 16 bases separated the two germline ends. Written as DNA, the CDR3 is TGTGCCAGCAGCCCCCAGTGGGGCGGGGAAAACATTCAGTACTTC. Protein: CASSPQWGGENIQYF.

Note on this clone: The junction differs from germline at one of its ends, possibly a read error. The chain has TRBV7-7 and TRBJ1-1; no definite D call. Germline V lookup: CDR1 SSHAT, CDR2 FNYEAQ (reference sequence). The CDR3 contains 13 residues. CDR3 in DNA: TGTGCTAGCAGTCTCTGGACCGGGGCTGAAGCTTTCTTT. It is translated as CASSLWTGAEAFF.

DNA of the CDR3: TGTGCCAGCAGTTTAATCCCTCTAGCTGGAAACACCATATATTTT. As protein: CASSLIPLAGNTIYF. The chain has TRBV27 and TRBJ1-3, with D hard to call. The germline V gene encodes CDR1 MNHEY and CDR2 SMNVEV (reference sequence). The CDR3 loop spans 15 amino acids. V was shortened by 2 bases and J by 2 bases, with 10 bases between the two germline ends.

The rearrangement uses TRBV27 and TRBJ2-1, with 9 nucleotides matching TRBD1. Germline-derived CDR1 and CDR2 are MNHEY and SMNVEV (reference sequence). The CDR3 loop spans 15 amino acids. V lost 0 bases and J lost 8; bases outside the gene matches: 5. CDR3 DNA sequence: TGTGCCAGCAGTTTATCGGGGGACAGGGCGTATGAGCAGTTCTTC. Its protein is CASSLSGDRAYEQFF.

The chain couples TRBV5-1 to TRBJ2-1; 7 nucleotides agree with TRBD1. The CDR3 consists of 16 residues. Germline values: CDR1 SGHRS, CDR2 YFSETQ. Trimming at V came to 4 bases and at J to 10 bases, leaving 17 bases not matched to a gene. CDR3 sequence (DNA): TGCGCCAGCAGCCTGGAACCGGGACAGTCCGGGTCGGAGCAGTTCTTC. This encodes CASSLEPGQSGSEQFF.